These T cell receptor beta chains were read from a single sample in a study of Ad26.COV2.S vaccination and SARS-CoV-2 variants. Produced via immunoSEQ multiplex PCR; TCRdb's table is partial and in-frame only. The sample yields about 440,000 clones, 90% seen once. The sample was peripheral blood, taken in a trial of Ad26.COV2.S vaccine versus placebo. These receptors all stem from a person between 18 and 65 years old who received the Ad26.COV2.S COVID-19 vaccine or a placebo. CDR3s include the opening cysteine and the closing phenylalanine or tryptophan. The D gene is left open where the match is weak. Size tells how often a clone was seen (once, few, many) or the class of an expanded clone, and some rows leave it out.

TRBJ2-7 . TRBV7-9 . TGTGCCAGCAGCTTACGAGGGGGGTTTTACGAGCAGTACTTC CASSLRGGFYEQYF
TRBJ2-1 . TRBV5-6 . TGTGCCAGCAGCGGGCAGGGTATTGGGCAGTTCTTC CASSGQGIGQFF
TRBJ1-2 . TRBV19 TRBD1 TGTGCCAGTAGTACCTACAGACAGGGGAAACCATATGGCTACACCTTC CASSTYRQGKPYGYTF
TRBJ2-7 . TRBV27 TRBD2 TGTGCCAGCAGCCCCCGGGGGGACGAGCAGTACTTC CASSPRGDEQYF
TRBJ2-5 . TRBV28 . TGTGCCAGCAGTTGGGGGAGCCAAGAGACCCAGTACTTC CASSWGSQETQYF
TRBJ1-4 few TRBV11-2 TRBD1 TGTGCCAGCAGCCCGGAGGGGACAGGGGGCATTATGGAAAAACTGTTTTTT CASSPEGTGGIMEKLFF
TRBJ1-2 few TRBV19 TRBD1 TGTGCCAGTAGTATAGCAGGACAGGGTCGGTATGGCTACACCTTC CASSIAGQGRYGYTF
TRBJ2-3 . TRBV29-1 . TGCAGCGTGAAGGGCGGGGTTTCATCCACAGATACGCAGTATTTT CSVKGGVSSTDTQYF
TRBJ2-1 . TRBV15 TRBD1 TGTGCCACCAGCAGAGGGGTAGCCGGGACAGGGGGCGATGAGCAGTTCTTC CATSRGVAGTGGDEQFF
TRBJ2-1 once TRBV10-1 . TGCGCCAGCAGTGGTGCAGGGGAAAATGAGCAGTTCTTC CASSGAGENEQFF
TRBJ1-1 once TRBV4-3 . TGCGCCAGCAGCCACGACAGGAGGGCCAACACTGAAGCTTTCTTT CASSHDRRANTEAFF
TRBJ1-1 once TRBV28 . TGCGCCAGCAGTTTATGGGGGGCGGGGACTGAAGCTTTCTTT CASSLWGAGTEAFF
TRBJ2-7 . TRBV28 . TGTGCCAGCAGCCCCGGGACTGTCCCCTACGAGCAGTACTTC CASSPGTVPYEQYF
TRBJ2-1 . TRBV6-2/TRBV6-3 TRBD2 TGTGCCAGCAGTTATATCGGTTCGGGGACTAAGGATGAGCAGTTCTTC CASSYIGSGTKDEQFF
TRBJ2-3 . TRBV7-9 . TGTGCCAGCAGCTTAGGTACGGCCAGGACTGTGGGCACAGATACGCAGTATTTT CASSLGTARTVGTDTQYF